The entry below describes one TCR beta chain. Its antigen remains unidentified. Profiled with immunoSEQ multiplex PCR; TCRdb holds only in-frame clones, not every one. The data show about 140,000 clones, roughly 92% seen once. The data belong to a study of T cell responses to AZD1222 COVID-19 vaccine. General study findings and limits: Scientists sampled the repertoires only once the peak T cell response had passed. There were mostly white British donors and more females than males, and clonal diversity was possibly underestimated. Mapped onto spike, vaccine-associated CD4 TCRs spanned it and were dominant at 160-218 and 743-854.

The germline CDR1 and CDR2 sequences are KGHSH and LQKENI. Trimming removed 2 bases from V and 0 bases from J, with 2 bases in between. The CDR3 sequence is 13 residues long. The chain recombines TRBV18 with TRBJ1-5; D not resolved. The input for sequencing was peripheral blood, taken on day 0 of AZD1222 vaccination. This TCR was sampled from an adult in good health. Here the CDR3 DNA reads TGTGCCAGCTCACCAACTAGCAATCAGCCCCAGCATTTT. Amino acid sequence: CASSPTSNQPQHF.